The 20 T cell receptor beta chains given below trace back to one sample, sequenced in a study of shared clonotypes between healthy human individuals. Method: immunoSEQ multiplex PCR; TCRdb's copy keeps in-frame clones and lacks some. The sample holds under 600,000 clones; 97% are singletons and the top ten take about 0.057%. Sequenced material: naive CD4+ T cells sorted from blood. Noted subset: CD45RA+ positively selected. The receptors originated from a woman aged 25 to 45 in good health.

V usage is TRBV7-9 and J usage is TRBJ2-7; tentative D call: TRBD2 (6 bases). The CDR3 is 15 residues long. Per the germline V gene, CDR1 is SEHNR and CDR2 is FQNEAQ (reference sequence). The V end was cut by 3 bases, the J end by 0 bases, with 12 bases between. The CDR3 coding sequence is TGTGCCAGCAGCTTGGGGAGGCAAAGCTCCTACGAGCAGTACTTC. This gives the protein CASSLGRQSSYEQYF.

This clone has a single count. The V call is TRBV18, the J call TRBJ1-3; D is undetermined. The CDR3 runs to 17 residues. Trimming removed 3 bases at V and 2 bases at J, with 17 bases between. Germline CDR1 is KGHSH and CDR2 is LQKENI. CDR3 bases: TGTGCCAGCTCACCTTCCCCTCCGGCCCCTCCTGGAAACACCATATATTTT. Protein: CASSPSPPAPPGNTIYF.

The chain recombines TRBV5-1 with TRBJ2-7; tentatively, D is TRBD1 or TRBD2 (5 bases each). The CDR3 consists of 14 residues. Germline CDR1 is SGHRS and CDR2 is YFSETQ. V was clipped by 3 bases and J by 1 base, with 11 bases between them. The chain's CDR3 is CASSYRDGSYEQYF. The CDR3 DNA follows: TGCGCCAGCAGCTACCGGGACGGATCCTACGAGCAGTACTTC.

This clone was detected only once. The CDR3 sequence: CASRATGFTGGTSYEQYF. The CDR3 DNA sequence: TGTGCCAGCAGGGCGACGGGTTTTACAGGGGGCACCTCCTACGAGCAGTACTTC. V and J are TRBV28 and TRBJ2-7; 9 bases map to TRBD1. CDR3 size: 18 residues. V trimming: 6 bases; J trimming: 0 bases; junction bases outside the gene matches: 15. Per germline, CDR1 MDHEN and CDR2 SYDVKM.

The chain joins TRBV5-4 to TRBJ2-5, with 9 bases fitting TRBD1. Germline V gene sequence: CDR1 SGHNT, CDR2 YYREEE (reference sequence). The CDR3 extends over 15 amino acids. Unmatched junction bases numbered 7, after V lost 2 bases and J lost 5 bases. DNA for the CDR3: TGTGCCAGCAGCTTTAGTCTTGGACAGGGGGAGACCCAGTACTTC. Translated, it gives CASSFSLGQGETQYF.

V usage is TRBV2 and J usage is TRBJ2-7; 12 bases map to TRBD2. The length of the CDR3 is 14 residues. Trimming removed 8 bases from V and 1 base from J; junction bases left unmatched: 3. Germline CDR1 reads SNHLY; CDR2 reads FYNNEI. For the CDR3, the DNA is TGTGCCAGCCGACTAGCGGGAGTTTCCTACGAGCAGTACTTC. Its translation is CASRLAGVSYEQYF.

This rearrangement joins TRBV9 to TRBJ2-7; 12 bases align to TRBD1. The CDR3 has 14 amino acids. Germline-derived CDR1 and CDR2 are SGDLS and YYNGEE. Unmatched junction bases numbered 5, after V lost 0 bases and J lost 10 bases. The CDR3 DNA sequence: TGTGCCAGCAGCGTAGGGGACAGGGGGCCGGGACAGTACTTC. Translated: CASSVGDRGPGQYF.

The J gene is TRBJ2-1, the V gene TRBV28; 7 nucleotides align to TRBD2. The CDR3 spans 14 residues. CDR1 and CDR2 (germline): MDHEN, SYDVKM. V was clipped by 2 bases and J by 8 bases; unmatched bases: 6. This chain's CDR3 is CASSLRGSLYEQFF. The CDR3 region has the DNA TGTGCCAGCAGTTTACGCGGGAGCTTGTATGAGCAGTTCTTC. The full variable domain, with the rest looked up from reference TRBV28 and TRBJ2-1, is DVKVTQSSRYLVKRTGEKVFLECVQDMDHENMFWYRQDPGLGLRLIYFSYDVKMKEKGDIPEGYSVSREKKERFSLILESASTNQTSMYLCASSLRGSLYEQFFGPGTRLTVL.

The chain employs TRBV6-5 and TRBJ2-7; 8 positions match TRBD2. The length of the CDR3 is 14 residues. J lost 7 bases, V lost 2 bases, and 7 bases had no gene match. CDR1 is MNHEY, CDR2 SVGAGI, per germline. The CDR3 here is CASSYRGGPGEQYF. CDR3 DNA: TGTGCCAGCAGTTACCGGGGGGGGCCCGGAGAGCAGTACTTC.

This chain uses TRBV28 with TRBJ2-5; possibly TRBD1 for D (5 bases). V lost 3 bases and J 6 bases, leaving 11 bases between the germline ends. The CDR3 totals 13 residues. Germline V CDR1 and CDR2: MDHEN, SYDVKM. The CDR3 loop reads CASSLLGLKTQYF. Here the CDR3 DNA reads TGTGCCAGCAGTTTGTTGGGGCTCAAGACCCAGTACTTC. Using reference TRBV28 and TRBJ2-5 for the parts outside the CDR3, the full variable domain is DVKVTQSSRYLVKRTGEKVFLECVQDMDHENMFWYRQDPGLGLRLIYFSYDVKMKEKGDIPEGYSVSREKKERFSLILESASTNQTSMYLCASSLLGLKTQYFGPGTRLLVL.

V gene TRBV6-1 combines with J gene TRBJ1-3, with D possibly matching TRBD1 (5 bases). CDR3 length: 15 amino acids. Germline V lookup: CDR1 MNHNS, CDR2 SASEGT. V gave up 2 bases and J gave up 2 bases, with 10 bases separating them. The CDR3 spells CASSESQGAGNTIYF. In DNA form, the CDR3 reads TGTGCCAGCAGTGAATCCCAAGGGGCTGGAAACACCATATATTTT.

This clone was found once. Here the CDR3 DNA reads TGTGCCAGCACTGGGACTAGCGGGGAGCAGTACTTC. Its translation is CASTGTSGEQYF. The chain employs TRBV6-5 and TRBJ2-7, with 12 bases matching TRBD2. Germline assignment: CDR1 MNHEY and CDR2 SVGAGI. The V and J ends lost 7 bases and 7 bases, in that order; junction bases with no gene match: 2. This CDR3 comprises 12 residues.

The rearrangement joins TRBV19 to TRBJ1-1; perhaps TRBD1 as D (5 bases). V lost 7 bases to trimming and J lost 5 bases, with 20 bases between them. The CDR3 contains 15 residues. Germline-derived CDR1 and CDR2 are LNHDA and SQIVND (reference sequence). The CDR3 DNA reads TGTGCCAGTATAGGCGGTCGGGGGGGGTGGACTGAAGCTTTCTTT. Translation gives CASIGGRGGWTEAFF.

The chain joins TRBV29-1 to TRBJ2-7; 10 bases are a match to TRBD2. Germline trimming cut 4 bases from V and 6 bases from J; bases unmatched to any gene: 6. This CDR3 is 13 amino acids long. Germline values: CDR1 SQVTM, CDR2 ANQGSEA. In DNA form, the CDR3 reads TGCAGCGTTGTTCGGATAGCGGGAGGCGAGCAGTACTTC. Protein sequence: CSVVRIAGGEQYF.

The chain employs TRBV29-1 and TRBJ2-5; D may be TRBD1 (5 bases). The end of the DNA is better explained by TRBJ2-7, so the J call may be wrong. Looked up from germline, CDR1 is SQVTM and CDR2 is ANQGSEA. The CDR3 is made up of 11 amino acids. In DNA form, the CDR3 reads TGCAGCGTTGGACAGAACTACGAGCAGTACTTC. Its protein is CSVGQNYEQYF.

CDR3 sequence: CSDWEQVNTEAFF. For the CDR3, the DNA is TGCAGCGATTGGGAACAGGTAAACACTGAAGCTTTCTTT. This chain links TRBV29-1 with TRBJ1-1; D perhaps matches TRBD1 (5 bases). The V end was cut by 7 bases, the J end by 2 bases, with 14 bases between. The CDR3 loop spans 13 amino acids. Germline loops: CDR1 SQVTM, CDR2 ANQGSEA.

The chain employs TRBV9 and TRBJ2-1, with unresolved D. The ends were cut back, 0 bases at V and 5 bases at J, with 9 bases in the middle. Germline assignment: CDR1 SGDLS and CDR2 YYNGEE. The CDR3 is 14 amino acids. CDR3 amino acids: CASSVDRAHNEQFF. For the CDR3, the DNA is TGTGCCAGCAGCGTAGATCGGGCCCACAATGAGCAGTTCTTC. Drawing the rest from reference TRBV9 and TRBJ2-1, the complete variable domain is DSGVTQTPKHLITATGQRVTLRCSPRSGDLSVYWYQQSLDQGLQFLIQYYNGEERAKGNILERFSAQQFPDLHSELNLSSLELGDSALYFCASSVDRAHNEQFFGPGTRLTVL.

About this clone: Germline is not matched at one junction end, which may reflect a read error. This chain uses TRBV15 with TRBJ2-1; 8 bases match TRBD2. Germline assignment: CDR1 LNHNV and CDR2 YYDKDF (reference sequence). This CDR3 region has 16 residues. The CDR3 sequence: CATSREEREIGDEQFF. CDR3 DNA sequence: TGTGCCACCAGCCGAGAGGAGCGGGAGATCGGGGATGAGCAGTTCTTC.

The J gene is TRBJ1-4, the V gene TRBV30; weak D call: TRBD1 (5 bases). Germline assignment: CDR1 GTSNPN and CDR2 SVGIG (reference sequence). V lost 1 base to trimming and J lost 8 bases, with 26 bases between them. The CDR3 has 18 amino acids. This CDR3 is CAWSGPRGSMGSGEKLFF. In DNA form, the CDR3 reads TGTGCCTGGAGTGGCCCACGGGGGAGTATGGGGTCTGGGGAAAAACTGTTTTTT.

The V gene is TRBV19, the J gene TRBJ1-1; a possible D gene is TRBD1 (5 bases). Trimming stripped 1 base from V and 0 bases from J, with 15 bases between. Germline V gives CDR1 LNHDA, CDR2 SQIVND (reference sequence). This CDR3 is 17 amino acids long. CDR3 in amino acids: CASSIGSGTSMNTEAFF. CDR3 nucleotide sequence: TGTGCCAGTAGTATAGGGAGCGGGACCTCCATGAACACTGAAGCTTTCTTT.